This T cell receptor beta chain appears in the sequencing data of a study of Ad26.COV2.S vaccination and SARS-CoV-2 variants. Study overall: Doses of Ad26.COV2.S were injected into muscle once or twice, 56 days apart. Study conclusions and caveats: People who got the vaccine or the placebo had similar non-spike TCR breadth. Analyses that measured TCR breadth and depth may have underestimated total T cell responses.

Germline CDR1 is SEHNR and CDR2 is FQNEAQ (reference sequence). V lost 5 bases to trimming and J lost 1 base; unmatched junction nucleotides: 19. This CDR3 is built from 20 residues. The repertoire was sequenced with immunoSEQ multiplex PCR; TCRdb's copy has only in-frame clones and lacks some. The sample includes hundreds of thousands of clones, around 88% seen only once; the top ten take roughly 5%. Treatment noted: roughly 20 received Ad26.COV2.S at low or high dose, single or two shots; several received placebo; per-sample allocation not given. Sampling was performed 63 days after the first vaccine or placebo injection. The individual, an adult aged 18-55 years, was a donor in Boston. Comments on this clone: What it recognizes is unknown.

This TCR derives from a person between 18 and 59 years old who received the Ad26.COV2.S COVID-19 vaccine or a placebo. The V call is TRBV7-9, the J call TRBJ1-4, with TRBD1 matching over 7 bases. Sequencing used peripheral blood, obtained in a trial of Ad26.COV2.S vaccine versus placebo. CDR3 sequence reads: CASSRNRGTSTRVTNEKLFF. In DNA, the CDR3 is TGTGCCAGCAGCAGAAACAGGGGAACCTCGACGCGCGTAACTAATGAAAAACTGTTTTTT.